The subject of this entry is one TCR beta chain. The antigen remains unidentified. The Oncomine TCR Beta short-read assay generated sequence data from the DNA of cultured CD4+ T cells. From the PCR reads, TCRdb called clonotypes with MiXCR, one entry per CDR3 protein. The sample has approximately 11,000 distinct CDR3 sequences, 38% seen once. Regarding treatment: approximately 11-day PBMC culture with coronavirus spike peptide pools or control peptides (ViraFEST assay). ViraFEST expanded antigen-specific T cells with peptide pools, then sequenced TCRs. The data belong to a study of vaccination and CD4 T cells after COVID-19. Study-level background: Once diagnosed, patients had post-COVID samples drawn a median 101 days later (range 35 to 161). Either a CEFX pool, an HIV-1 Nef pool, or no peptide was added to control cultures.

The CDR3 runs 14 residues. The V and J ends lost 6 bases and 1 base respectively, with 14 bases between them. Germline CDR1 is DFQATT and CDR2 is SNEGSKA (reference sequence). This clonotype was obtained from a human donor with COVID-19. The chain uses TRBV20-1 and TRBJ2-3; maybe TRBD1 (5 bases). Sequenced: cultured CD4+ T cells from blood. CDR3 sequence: CSAAKTVGTDTQYF. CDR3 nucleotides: TGCAGTGCCGCGAAGACAGTTGGCACAGATACGCAGTATTTT.